The T cell receptor (beta chain) described here comes from a study of graft-versus-host responses after intestinal transplantation. Study details: Those transplanted obtained multivisceral, liver-intestinal, or isolated intestinal grafts. Tacrolimus plus steroids were given to all recipients for about three years, preceded by anti-thymocyte globulin induction. Study findings and constraints: Declining HvG levels early post-transplant were linked to peak circulating GvH clone levels. Some GvH clones were seen earlier in gut or blood, suggesting intestinal origin.

About this clone: Its antigen remains unidentified.

This table comes from immunoSEQ multiplex PCR, and its TCRdb copy is limited to in-frame clones, with some not included. The table records around 50,000 clones, 70% to 90% of them present only once. The ends lost 2 bases at V and 8 bases at J; junction bases unmatched: 9. Looked up from germline, CDR1 is SGHVS and CDR2 is FQNEAQ. There are 16 residues in the CDR3. This material consisted of PBMCs, taken 26 days after transplant. This clonotype originated in a human patient who received an intestinal transplant, so some T cells may come from the graft donor. The V call is TRBV7-8, the J call TRBJ2-1, with 10 nucleotides matching TRBD2. The CDR3, as DNA: TGTGCCAGCAGCTTAAGCGGGAGGGCCTTGCCCGATGAGCAGTTCTTC. Translating gives CASSLSGRALPDEQFF.